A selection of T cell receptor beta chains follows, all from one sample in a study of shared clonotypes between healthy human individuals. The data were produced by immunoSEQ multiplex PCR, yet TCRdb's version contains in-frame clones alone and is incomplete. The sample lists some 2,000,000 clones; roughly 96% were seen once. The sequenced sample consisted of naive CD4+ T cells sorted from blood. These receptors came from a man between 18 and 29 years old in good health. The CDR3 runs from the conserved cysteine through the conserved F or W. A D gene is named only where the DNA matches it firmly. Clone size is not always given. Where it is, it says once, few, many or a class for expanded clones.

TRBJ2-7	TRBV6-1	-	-	CASTAQGGISYEQYF	TGTGCCAGCACCGCACAGGGGGGGATTTCCTACGAGCAGTACTTC
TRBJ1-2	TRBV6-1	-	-	CASSEVGSDYGYTF	TGTGCCAGCAGTGAAGTGGGTAGCGACTATGGCTACACCTTC
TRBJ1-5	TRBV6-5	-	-	CASAPTEDQPQHF	TGTGCCAGCGCACCAACCGAGGATCAGCCCCAGCATTTT
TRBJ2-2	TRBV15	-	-	CATSRVLPTNTGELFF	TGTGCCACCAGCAGAGTGCTACCTACGAACACCGGGGAGCTGTTTTTT
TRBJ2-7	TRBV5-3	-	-	CARSSSRSYEQYF	TGTGCCAGAAGCTCCTCCCGTTCCTACGAGCAGTACTTC
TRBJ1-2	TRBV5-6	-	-	CASSFYGGPQTVGYTF	TGTGCCAGCAGCTTCTATGGAGGGCCTCAAACCGTGGGCTACACCTTC
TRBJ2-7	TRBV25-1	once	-	CASSRDSGLSYEQYF	TGTGCCAGCAGCCGTGATAGCGGTTTATCCTACGAGCAGTACTTC
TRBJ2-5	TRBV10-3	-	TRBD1	CAISERGRETQYF	TGTGCCATCAGTGAGAGGGGGCGGGAGACCCAGTACTTC
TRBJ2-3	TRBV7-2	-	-	CASSLVPETKDTDTQYF	TGTGCCAGCAGCTTAGTCCCGGAGACTAAGGACACAGATACGCAGTATTTT
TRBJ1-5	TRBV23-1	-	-	CASSQPTDHSNQPQHF	TGCGCCAGCAGTCAACCGACAGACCATAGCAATCAGCCCCAGCATTTT
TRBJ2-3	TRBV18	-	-	CASSREVRDTQYF	TGTGCCAGCTCACGAGAGGTCAGAGATACGCAGTATTTT
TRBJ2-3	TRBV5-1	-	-	CASRQEAGRTDTQYF	TGCGCCAGCAGACAAGAGGCGGGGCGCACAGATACGCAGTATTTT
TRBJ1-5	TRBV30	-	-	CAWAGNGNQPQHF	TGTGCCTGGGCAGGGAATGGCAATCAGCCCCAGCATTTT
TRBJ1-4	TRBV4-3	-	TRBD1	CASSQVPGQGANEKLFF	TGCGCCAGCAGCCAAGTCCCGGGACAGGGGGCTAATGAAAAACTGTTTTTT
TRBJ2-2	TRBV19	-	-	CASTSAGRVWTGELFF	TGTGCCAGTACCTCTGCGGGGCGCGTATGGACCGGGGAGCTGTTTTTT
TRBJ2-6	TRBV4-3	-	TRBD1	CASSQDGTGVSGANVLTF	TGCGCCAGCAGCCAAGATGGCACAGGGGTCTCTGGGGCCAACGTCCTGACTTTC
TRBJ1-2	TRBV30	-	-	CAWSETRGSDSGGYTF	TGTGCCTGGAGCGAGACCAGGGGTTCTGACAGCGGGGGCTACACCTTC
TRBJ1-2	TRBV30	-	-	CAWSVQGQSETGGYTF	TGTGCCTGGAGTGTACAAGGACAGTCCGAGACGGGAGGCTACACCTTC
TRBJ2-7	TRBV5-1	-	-	CASSPQGRLEQYF	TGCGCCAGCAGCCCGCAGGGCAGGCTCGAGCAGTACTTC
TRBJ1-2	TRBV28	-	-	CASRAYGASILGQGYTF	TGTGCCAGCAGGGCCTACGGGGCCTCTATCCTCGGCCAGGGCTACACCTTC
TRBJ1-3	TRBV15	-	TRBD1	CATSRNPSGQGVGNTIYF	TGTGCCACCAGCAGAAACCCCTCCGGGCAGGGGGTTGGAAACACCATATATTTT
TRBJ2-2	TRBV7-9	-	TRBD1	CASSFVGTGLNTGELFF	TGTGCCAGCAGCTTTGTAGGGACAGGGTTGAACACCGGGGAGCTGTTTTTT
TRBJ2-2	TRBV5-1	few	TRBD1	CASSQDRGGGELFF	TGCGCCAGCAGCCAGGACAGGGGCGGCGGGGAGCTGTTTTTT
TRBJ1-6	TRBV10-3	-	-	CAIPDPIPYFNSPLHF	TGTGCCATCCCCGATCCTATCCCCTATTTTAATTCACCCCTCCACTTT
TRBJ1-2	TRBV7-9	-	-	CASSLVQGDGYTF	TGTGCCAGCAGCTTAGTGCAGGGCGATGGCTACACCTTC
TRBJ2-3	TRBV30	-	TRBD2	CAWSRRLAGGTDTQYF	TGTGCCTGGAGTCGAAGACTAGCGGGGGGCACAGATACGCAGTATTTT
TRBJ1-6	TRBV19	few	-	CASSWGRYNSPLHF	TGTGCCAGTAGTTGGGGCAGGTATAATTCACCCCTCCACTTT
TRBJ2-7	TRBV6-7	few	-	CAKRRQAPRAYEQYF	TGTGCCAAACGACGACAGGCCCCCAGGGCCTACGAGCAGTACTTC
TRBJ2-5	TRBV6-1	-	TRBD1	CASRLLQGNRETQYF	TGTGCCAGCAGGCTCTTACAGGGGAACAGGGAGACCCAGTACTTC
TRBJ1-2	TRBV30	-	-	CAWSARGFSNYGYTF	TGTGCCTGGAGTGCCCGAGGGTTTTCTAACTATGGCTACACCTTC
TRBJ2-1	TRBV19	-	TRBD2	CASSPGLAGGLNEQFF	TGTGCCAGTAGTCCGGGACTAGCGGGAGGTCTAAATGAGCAGTTCTTC
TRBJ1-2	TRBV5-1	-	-	CASSGPRGSPYGYTF	TGCGCCAGCAGCGGACCCCGGGGGTCCCCCTATGGCTACACCTTC
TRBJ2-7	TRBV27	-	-	CASRPEPGGVGSYEQYF	TGTGCCAGCCGACCCGAGCCCGGAGGGGTCGGGTCCTACGAGCAGTACTTC
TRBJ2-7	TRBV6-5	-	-	CASRFPGSYEQYF	TGTGCCAGCAGGTTTCCCGGATCCTACGAGCAGTACTTC
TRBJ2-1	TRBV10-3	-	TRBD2	CAITRTSGNEQFF	TGTGCCATCACTCGGACTAGCGGCAATGAGCAGTTCTTC
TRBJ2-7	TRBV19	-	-	CASSILEGKDEQYF	TGTGCCAGTAGTATTCTGGAGGGAAAGGACGAGCAGTACTTC
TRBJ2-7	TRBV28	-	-	CASSFGATHSYEQYF	TGTGCCAGCAGTTTCGGGGCTACCCACTCCTACGAGCAGTACTTC
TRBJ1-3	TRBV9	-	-	CASSPNAGNTIYF	TGTGCCAGCAGCCCCAACGCCGGAAACACCATATATTTT
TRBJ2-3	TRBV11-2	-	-	CASSTSSDTQYF	TGTGCCAGCAGCACTTCCTCGGATACGCAGTATTTT
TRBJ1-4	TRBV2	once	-	CASSEAGKLFF	TGTGCCAGCAGTGAAGCGGGAAAACTGTTTTTT
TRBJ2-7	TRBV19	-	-	CASSIGRGYEQYF	TGTGCCAGTAGTATAGGAAGGGGGTACGAGCAGTACTTC
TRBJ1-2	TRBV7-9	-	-	CASNKQEGYGYTF	TGTGCCAGCAACAAACAGGAGGGCTATGGCTACACCTTC
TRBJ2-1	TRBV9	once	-	CASSIHLRPLHNEQFF	TGTGCCAGCAGCATACACCTCCGCCCCCTCCACAATGAGCAGTTCTTC
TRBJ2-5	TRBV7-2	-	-	CASSWGLGEETQYF	TGTGCCAGCAGCTGGGGTTTGGGGGAAGAGACCCAGTACTTC
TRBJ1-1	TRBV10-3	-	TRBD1	CAISPDRGSTEAFF	TGTGCCATCAGTCCCGACAGGGGGAGTACTGAAGCTTTCTTT
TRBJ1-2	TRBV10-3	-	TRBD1	CAITDGGDRAYGYTF	TGTGCCATCACCGACGGGGGGGACAGAGCGTATGGCTACACCTTC
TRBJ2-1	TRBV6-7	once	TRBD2	CASSYSALAGNNEQFF	TGTGCCAGCAGTTACTCGGCGCTAGCGGGAAACAATGAGCAGTTCTTC
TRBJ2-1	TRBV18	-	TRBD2	CASSPPGLADINEQFF	TGTGCCAGCTCACCCCCGGGACTAGCAGATATCAATGAGCAGTTCTTC